The 21 T cell receptor beta chains below were found in one sample sequenced in a study of cytomegalovirus exposure and HLA in healthy donors. Clones were sequenced by immunoSEQ multiplex PCR, and TCRdb holds only the in-frame ones, with some missing. The table shows roughly 58,000 clones, with about nine tenths occurring only once. Sequenced sample: PBMCs. These TCRs come from a man younger than 35 in good health and CMV-seronegative.

The chain couples TRBV6-4 to TRBJ2-1; 10 bases align to TRBD2. The CDR3 contains 16 residues. The germline CDR1 and CDR2 sequences are MRHNA and SNTAGT. V was pared by 5 bases and J by 2 bases, with 6 bases of the junction left unmatched. CDR3 nucleotide sequence: TGTGCCAGCAGTTTCCTAGCGGGAGAACCCTACAATGAGCAGTTCTTC. This encodes CASSFLAGEPYNEQFF.

The CDR3 bases are TGTGCCAGCAGCTTCCCCGGGACAGGGAACACTGAAGCTTTCTTT. Translated, it gives CASSFPGTGNTEAFF. The V call is TRBV7-9, the J call TRBJ1-1, with 8 nucleotides matching TRBD1. There are 15 residues in the CDR3. The germline gives CDR1 SEHNR, CDR2 FQNEAQ (reference sequence). V lost 3 bases to trimming and J lost 1 base; unmatched junction nucleotides: 4.

CDR3 nucleotide sequence: TGTGCCAGCAGTTTGACCCCCGGGACAGGGGACAATGAGCAGTTCTTC. Its translation: CASSLTPGTGDNEQFF. The rearrangement links TRBV28 to TRBJ2-1; 10 nucleotides align to TRBD1. CDR3 size: 16 residues. The junction had 7 bases not matched to a gene; V was cut back by 3 bases and J by 5 bases. From germline, CDR1 is MDHEN and CDR2 SYDVKM.

The J gene is TRBJ2-7, the V gene TRBV11-2, with a weak D call TRBD1 (5 bases). This CDR3 is built from 18 residues. Germline assignment: CDR1 SGHAT and CDR2 FQNNGV. Trimming shortened V by 1 base and J by 6 bases, and 25 bases separated the two germline ends. The CDR3 bases are TGTGCCAGCAGCTTAGTAAGGCGGCAGGGTGTGCCGAAAATCGAGCAGTACTTC. Residues: CASSLVRRQGVPKIEQYF.

This sequence joins TRBV4-1 and TRBJ2-1; D is undetermined. Trimming took 0 bases from V and 8 from J, leaving 17 bases between them. The CDR3 has 16 amino acids. Germline values: CDR1 MGHRA, CDR2 YSYEKL. The CDR3: CASSQDALVREDEQFF. In DNA, the CDR3 is TGCGCCAGCAGCCAAGATGCCCTGGTCCGTGAGGATGAGCAGTTCTTC.

This sequence joins TRBV6-5 and TRBJ1-2; no reliable D call. CDR3 length equals 14 residues. Trimming took off 6 bases at V and 4 bases at J, with 15 bases between the two ends. The germline gives CDR1 MNHEY, CDR2 SVGAGI. The CDR3 loop is CASRPRARGYGYTF. In DNA form, the CDR3 reads TGTGCCAGCAGACCCCGGGCCCGGGGCTATGGCTACACCTTC.

V is TRBV7-9 and J is TRBJ1-5; D is possibly TRBD1 (5 bases). V was pared by 3 bases and J by 4 bases, with 7 bases between. The CDR3 totals 13 residues. Germline V gene lookup returns CDR1 SEHNR and CDR2 FQNEAQ (reference sequence). CDR3 bases: TGTGCCAGCAGCTTCGGGGGAAATCAGCCCCAGCATTTT. Translating it yields CASSFGGNQPQHF.

The chain is built from TRBV28 and TRBJ1-5; D remains unclear. CDR1 and CDR2 (germline): MDHEN, SYDVKM. V lost 5 bases and J 9 bases, leaving 11 bases between the germline ends. The CDR3 sequence is 12 residues long. The CDR3 loop reads CASSPGETPQHF. The CDR3 nucleotides are TGTGCCAGCAGTCCCGGAGAGACGCCCCAGCATTTT.

The chain has TRBV7-2 and TRBJ2-5; tentative D call: TRBD1 (6 bases). This CDR3 comprises 13 residues. The V gene's germline CDR1 is SGHTA and CDR2 FQGNSA. The V and J ends lost 5 bases and 5 bases respectively, with 12 bases between them. The CDR3: CASSLTGWETQYF. For the CDR3, the DNA is TGTGCCAGCAGCCTCACAGGGTGGGAGACCCAGTACTTC. Based on the CDR3 plus reference TRBV7-2 and TRBJ2-5, the full variable domain is GAGVSQSPSNKVTEKGKDVELRCDPISGHTALYWYRQSLGQGLEFLIYFQGNSAPDKSGLPSDRFSAERTGGSVSTLTIQRTQQEDSAVYLCASSLTGWETQYFGPGTRLLVL.

This sequence joins TRBV21-1 and TRBJ2-7; TRBD1, as called in the table, went unchecked against the DNA. TRBV21-1 is labeled a pseudogene. The CDR3 has 14 residues. CDR3 region: CASSKVHISYEQYF. The CDR3 DNA reads TGTGCCAGCAGCAAAGTTCACATCTCCTACGAGCAGTACTTC.

The genes are TRBV19 and TRBJ2-3; possibly TRBD2 for D (6 bases). CDR1 and CDR2 (germline): LNHDA, SQIVND (reference sequence). Between the trimmed V and J ends, which lost 7 bases and 6 bases, there was a span of 14 bases. The CDR3 totals 13 residues. The CDR3 DNA follows: TGTGCCAGTAAACGGGAGTTTGGGGATACGCAGTATTTT. It specifies CASKREFGDTQYF.

The chain has TRBV5-4 and TRBJ2-7, with 9 bases identical to TRBD1. The germline gives CDR1 SGHNT, CDR2 YYREEE (reference sequence). Losses at the gene ends were 5 bases for V and 4 bases for J; bases not matched to a gene: 7. The CDR3 totals 14 residues. The CDR3 spells CASSPGTGSYEQYF. The CDR3 DNA sequence: TGTGCCAGCAGTCCCGGGACAGGGTCGTACGAGCAGTACTTC. The full variable domain, with the rest looked up from reference TRBV5-4 and TRBJ2-7, is ETGVTQSPTHLIKTRGQQVTLRCSSQSGHNTVSWYQQALGQGPQFIFQYYREEENGRGNFPPRFSGLQFPNYSSELNVNALELDDSALYLCASSPGTGSYEQYFGPGTRLTVT.

A single count supports this clone. The rearrangement uses TRBV2 and TRBJ2-1; 11 nucleotides line up with TRBD2. CDR1 SNHLY and CDR2 FYNNEI come from the germline V gene. J lost 0 bases, V lost 7 bases, and 14 bases had no gene match. The CDR3 extends over 19 amino acids. CDR3 DNA: TGTGCCAGCACCAGAAGGGGACTAGCGGACCCTAGCTCCTACAATGAGCAGTTCTTC. Residues: CASTRRGLADPSSYNEQFF.

This sequence joins TRBV11-2 and TRBJ2-1, with 13 bases that match TRBD2. With V trimmed by 1 base and J by 0 bases, 6 bases remained unmatched. This CDR3 spans 19 amino acids. The germline gives CDR1 SGHAT, CDR2 FQNNGV. This CDR3 is CASSLVGTSGTSSYNEQFF. CDR3 DNA: TGTGCCAGCAGCTTAGTGGGGACTAGCGGGACGAGCTCCTACAATGAGCAGTTCTTC.

The CDR3 here is CASSQGTSGSGSYEQYF. Here the CDR3 DNA reads TGCGCCAGCAGCCAAGGGACTAGCGGGAGTGGTTCCTACGAGCAGTACTTC. The chain employs TRBV4-1 and TRBJ2-7, with 13 bases fitting TRBD2. Trimming cost V 1 base and J 1 base; bases outside gene matches: 4. There are 17 residues in the CDR3. The germline V gene encodes CDR1 MGHRA and CDR2 YSYEKL.

The chain has TRBV9 and TRBJ2-1, with 10 bases matching TRBD2. This CDR3 contains 15 residues. The V gene's germline CDR1 is SGDLS and CDR2 YYNGEE. The trim removed 0 bases at V and 7 bases at J, leaving 4 bases unmatched. CDR3 DNA: TGTGCCAGCAGCGTAGAGGCTAGCGGGAGAAATGAGCAGTTCTTC. It specifies CASSVEASGRNEQFF.

The chain joins TRBV28 to TRBJ2-7, with unresolved D. The CDR3 has 15 amino acids. Germline V gives CDR1 MDHEN, CDR2 SYDVKM. Trimming pared 6 bases from V and 4 bases from J, leaving 19 bases between. CDR3 amino acids: CASSRSLVFPYEQYF. DNA for the CDR3: TGTGCCAGCAGCCGTTCGCTAGTCTTCCCATACGAGCAGTACTTC.

This clone was counted a few times. V and J are TRBV2 and TRBJ2-2, with no clear D. The CDR3 is made up of 12 amino acids. Trimming pared 7 bases from V and 6 bases from J, leaving 9 bases between. Germline V gene lookup returns CDR1 SNHLY and CDR2 FYNNEI. Written as DNA, the CDR3 is TGTGCCAGCACCCTAGATGCCGGGGAGCTGTTTTTT. Translating gives CASTLDAGELFF.

The rearrangement uses TRBV21-1 and TRBJ1-2; the D call in the table, TRBD1, was not verified against the DNA. TRBV21-1 is a documented pseudogene. CDR3 length equals 18 residues. CDR3 loop: CASSPESNRQGANYGYTF. The CDR3, as DNA: TGTGCCAGCAGCCCAGAATCCAATAGACAGGGAGCTAACTATGGCTACACCTTC.

The V call is TRBV19, the J call TRBJ2-3, with D perhaps TRBD2 (6 bases). Trimming removed 7 bases from V and 0 bases from J, with 11 bases in between. Germline loops: CDR1 LNHDA, CDR2 SQIVND (reference sequence). The CDR3 spans 14 residues. CDR3 sequence (DNA): TGTGCCAGTACCCCCGGGACTAGCACAGATACGCAGTATTTT. This translates into CASTPGTSTDTQYF.

This clone showed up just a few times. This chain uses TRBV29-1 with TRBJ2-7; 10 bases are a match to TRBD2. Trimming removed 4 bases from V and 7 bases from J; junction bases left unmatched: 13. Germline V lookup: CDR1 SQVTM, CDR2 ANQGSEA. The CDR3 sequence is 15 residues long. CDR3 nucleotide sequence: TGCAGCGTTGTATCCCCCAGCGGGAGGGCCTTGGAGCAGTACTTC. Its protein product is CSVVSPSGRALEQYF.